These T cell receptor beta chains were read from a single sample in a study of CD8+CD57+ T cells in acquired aplastic anemia. TCRdb analysed the reads with MiXCR anew, one entry per CDR3 protein. The sample shows hundreds of thousands of distinct CDR3 sequences, around 30% of them seen only once. Sequenced: sorted CD4+, CD8+, or CD8+CD57+ T cells (not recorded which) from PBMCs. The receptors were gathered from a human donor with aplastic anemia. Both conserved end residues are part of each CDR3. Fields, in order: J gene, clone size, V gene, D gene, CDR3 DNA, CDR3 protein. A D gene is named only where the DNA matches it firmly. Clone size is not always given. Where it is, it says once, few, many or a class for expanded clones.

J: TRBJ2-7; size: -; V: TRBV15; D: TRBD1; DNA: TGTGCCACCGGGGACAGGGCTTACGAGCAGTACTTC; CDR3: CATGDRAYEQYF
J: TRBJ2-7; size: many; V: TRBV19; D: TRBD1; DNA: TGTGCCAGTAGACCGACAGGGGATTCCTACGAGCAGTACTTC; CDR3: CASRPTGDSYEQYF
J: TRBJ1-1; size: few; V: TRBV5-1; D: TRBD1; DNA: TGCGCCAGCAGCTTTACCGGGACAGGGGGCTCGGCTTTCTTT; CDR3: CASSFTGTGGSAFF
J: TRBJ1-6; size: many; V: TRBV10-3; D: -; DNA: TGTGCCATCAGTGAGTCGATACAGGGTTATAATTCACCCCTCCACTTT; CDR3: CAISESIQGYNSPLHF
J: TRBJ2-7; size: -; V: TRBV3-1; D: TRBD2; DNA: TGTGCCAGCAGCCAGACTAGCCTACAGTACGAGCAGTACTTC; CDR3: CASSQTSLQYEQYF
J: TRBJ2-7; size: few; V: TRBV20-1; D: -; DNA: TGCAGTGCTAGAGATTCTGTTAAACCCTCCTACGAGCAGTACTTC; CDR3: CSARDSVKPSYEQYF
J: TRBJ2-7; size: -; V: TRBV6-5; D: TRBD1; DNA: TGTGCCAGCAGACCCGGGACAGGGGATGAGCAGTACTTC; CDR3: CASRPGTGDEQYF
J: TRBJ1-2; size: many; V: TRBV6-1; D: -; DNA: TGTGCCGCTTACGGCAGGGGTGGCTACACCTTC; CDR3: CAAYGRGGYTF
J: TRBJ2-7; size: few; V: TRBV20-1; D: -; DNA: TGCAGTGCTAGGAGTGGGATTTCGAGCTCCTACGAGCAGTACTTC; CDR3: CSARSGISSSYEQYF
J: TRBJ2-7; size: -; V: TRBV10-2; D: -; DNA: TGCGCCAGCAGTGAGTCGGCCGGTACCTACGAGCAGTACTTC; CDR3: CASSESAGTYEQYF
J: TRBJ1-2; size: many; V: TRBV2; D: -; DNA: TGTGCCAGCAGGCTGTCGGTCGGCTACACCTTC; CDR3: CASRLSVGYTF
J: TRBJ2-1; size: many; V: TRBV11-2; D: -; DNA: TGTGCCAGCAGCTTCCTCGGAGAGCAGTTCTTC; CDR3: CASSFLGEQFF
J: TRBJ2-5; size: few; V: TRBV7-2; D: -; DNA: TGTGCCAGCAGCAAACGGGCCCCGGGTAGGGAGACCCAGTACTTC; CDR3: CASSKRAPGRETQYF
J: TRBJ1-2; size: many; V: TRBV5-1; D: -; DNA: TGCGCCAGCAGCGAACAGGGAAGTGGCTACACCTTC; CDR3: CASSEQGSGYTF
J: TRBJ2-3; size: -; V: TRBV24-1; D: TRBD2; DNA: TGTGCCACCAGTGCCGGGACTAGCCAAGATACGCAGTATTTT; CDR3: CATSAGTSQDTQYF
J: TRBJ2-1; size: -; V: TRBV11-1; D: -; DNA: TGTGCCAGCAGCCACCGGTTGGGGCGGTACAATGAGCAGTTCTTC; CDR3: CASSHRLGRYNEQFF
J: TRBJ1-5; size: many; V: TRBV19; D: TRBD1; DNA: TGTGCCAGTAGTATAGTCGGGACAGTGGCCCAGCCCCAGCATTTT; CDR3: CASSIVGTVAQPQHF
J: TRBJ2-3; size: -; V: TRBV2; D: -; DNA: TGTGCCAGCAGTTACCACGCAACGCAGTATTTT; CDR3: CASSYHATQYF
J: TRBJ2-7; size: many; V: TRBV11-2; D: -; DNA: TGTGCCAGCAACAGGAACTCCTACGAGCAGTACTTC; CDR3: CASNRNSYEQYF
J: TRBJ1-5; size: -; V: TRBV19; D: -; DNA: TGTGCCAGTAGTCGAAGATTAGACAGTAATTATGGGTATAGCAATCAGCCCCAGCATTTT; CDR3: CASSRRLDSNYGYSNQPQHF
J: TRBJ2-3; size: many; V: TRBV19; D: -; DNA: TGTGCCAGTAGTAGTGTAGTGGGGACAGATACGCAGTATTTT; CDR3: CASSSVVGTDTQYF
J: TRBJ1-1; size: many; V: TRBV2; D: -; DNA: TGTGCCAGCAGTGAAAAGTGGAACACTGAAGCTTTCTTT; CDR3: CASSEKWNTEAFF
J: TRBJ1-6; size: -; V: TRBV10-3; D: -; DNA: TGTGCCATCAGTGAACGGGATAGCTCCTATAATTCACCCCTCCACTTT; CDR3: CAISERDSSYNSPLHF
J: TRBJ2-1; size: -; V: TRBV5-4; D: -; DNA: TGTGCCAGCAGCTTGGCCGCACAACCCTACAATGAGCAGTTCTTC; CDR3: CASSLAAQPYNEQFF
J: TRBJ2-7; size: -; V: TRBV5-6; D: TRBD1; DNA: TGTGCCAGCAGTAGGGACAGCCGTTACGAGCAGTACTTC; CDR3: CASSRDSRYEQYF
J: TRBJ2-1; size: few; V: TRBV10-1; D: TRBD2; DNA: TGCGCCAGCAGTCTAGTGGGACTAGCGTACCGGAATGAGCAGTTCTTC; CDR3: CASSLVGLAYRNEQFF
J: TRBJ1-1; size: many; V: TRBV7-6; D: TRBD1; DNA: TGTGCCAGCAGCGCCGACAGGGCGGATGCGGCTTTCTTT; CDR3: CASSADRADAAFF
J: TRBJ1-1; size: many; V: TRBV29-1; D: TRBD1; DNA: TGCAGCGTAGGTGACAGGGGGAACACTGAAGCTTTCTTT; CDR3: CSVGDRGNTEAFF
J: TRBJ1-2; size: -; V: TRBV25-1; D: -; DNA: TGTGCCAGCAGTGACGACAGCACTGACTACGGCTACACCTTC; CDR3: CASSDDSTDYGYTF
J: TRBJ2-7; size: -; V: TRBV29-1; D: TRBD1; DNA: TGCAGGGCCGCCGGGACAGGGTACGAGCAGTACTTC; CDR3: CRAAGTGYEQYF
J: TRBJ1-2; size: -; V: TRBV20-1; D: TRBD1; DNA: TGCAGTGCTAGAGACCCGGGACAGGGGCTTGGGTATGGCTACACCTTC; CDR3: CSARDPGQGLGYGYTF
J: TRBJ1-4; size: few; V: TRBV9; D: -; DNA: TGTGCCAGCAGCGTAGGTGGCGATAATGAAAAACTGTTTTTT; CDR3: CASSVGGDNEKLFF
J: TRBJ1-6; size: -; V: TRBV7-2; D: -; DNA: TGTGCCAGCAGCTTAGCGGGTAGCGGTTCACCCCTCCACTTT; CDR3: CASSLAGSGSPLHF
J: TRBJ1-2; size: -; V: TRBV6-1; D: -; DNA: TGTGCCAGCAGTGAAAGACAGAGAGAATATGGCTACACCTTC; CDR3: CASSERQREYGYTF
J: TRBJ2-1; size: few; V: TRBV20-1; D: -; DNA: TGCAGTGCTAGAGGGTTGGATAAGGAGTTCTTC; CDR3: CSARGLDKEFF
J: TRBJ2-1; size: -; V: TRBV11-2; D: -; DNA: TGTGCCAGCAGCTTATCCCCTGGAAGCTCCTACAATGAGCAGTTCTTC; CDR3: CASSLSPGSSYNEQFF
J: TRBJ2-7; size: -; V: TRBV11-2; D: TRBD1; DNA: TGTGCCAGCAGCTCACTCCGGGACAGCTCCTACGAGCAGTACTTC; CDR3: CASSSLRDSSYEQYF
J: TRBJ1-1; size: many; V: TRBV19; D: -; DNA: TGTGCCAGTAGGGACGCAATGAACACTGAAGCTTTCTTT; CDR3: CASRDAMNTEAFF
J: TRBJ2-7; size: -; V: TRBV20-1; D: TRBD1; DNA: TGCAGAGACCGGGACAGGCCTCCCTACGAGCAGTACTTC; CDR3: CRDRDRPPYEQYF
J: TRBJ2-1; size: many; V: TRBV25-1; D: -; DNA: TGTGCCAGCAGTGAATCAAGGCGGGACTCTGGCGAGCAGTTCTTC; CDR3: CASSESRRDSGEQFF
J: TRBJ2-5; size: many; V: TRBV20-1; D: -; DNA: TGCAGTGCTATCACCGGGACTTCCGAGACCCAGTACTTC; CDR3: CSAITGTSETQYF
J: TRBJ2-3; size: -; V: TRBV24-1; D: -; DNA: TGTGCCACCAGTTTGTCAAAACAGGGTGCGGCAGATACGCAGTATTTT; CDR3: CATSLSKQGAADTQYF
J: TRBJ2-7; size: few; V: TRBV4-3; D: TRBD2; DNA: TGCGCCAGCAGCCAAGATTTGGGACTAGGCTACGAGCAGTACTTC; CDR3: CASSQDLGLGYEQYF
J: TRBJ1-3; size: -; V: TRBV19; D: -; DNA: TGTGCCAGTCGGGAGGAGACGAACGCCCTTGGAAACACCATATATTTT; CDR3: CASREETNALGNTIYF
J: TRBJ2-7; size: many; V: TRBV9; D: -; DNA: TGTGCCAGCAGCGTAACAGGGCGGGGCGAGCAGTACTTC; CDR3: CASSVTGRGEQYF
J: TRBJ1-1; size: few; V: TRBV7-9; D: TRBD1; DNA: TGTGCCAGCAGCCAGACAGGGTCCGGCACTGAAGCTTTCTTT; CDR3: CASSQTGSGTEAFF
J: TRBJ1-6; size: once; V: TRBV7-9; D: -; DNA: TGTGCCAGCAGCCCCACCAGTTTTAATTCACCCCTCCACTTT; CDR3: CASSPTSFNSPLHF
J: TRBJ1-5; size: many; V: TRBV2; D: -; DNA: TGTGCCAGCAGTCAAGACCTTAGCAATCAGCCCCAGCATTTT; CDR3: CASSQDLSNQPQHF
J: TRBJ2-7; size: -; V: TRBV5-1; D: TRBD2; DNA: TGCGCCAGCAGCTTGGTATCTTCCGGGACTAGCGTCTACGAGCAGTACTTC; CDR3: CASSLVSSGTSVYEQYF
J: TRBJ2-5; size: -; V: TRBV24-1; D: -; DNA: TGTGCCACCAGTGACCCCGCAGGAGCTTCAGGAGAGACCCAGTACTTC; CDR3: CATSDPAGASGETQYF
J: TRBJ1-2; size: many; V: TRBV7-2; D: -; DNA: TGTGCCAGCAGCCCCGGCTTAGGCTCCCGGTATGGCTACACCTTC; CDR3: CASSPGLGSRYGYTF
J: TRBJ2-5; size: -; V: TRBV19; D: TRBD1; DNA: TGTGCCAGCAGTTTGGGACAGGGGGACCAAGAGACCCAGTACTTC; CDR3: CASSLGQGDQETQYF